The clone carrying this T cell receptor (beta chain) was observed a few times. Its antigen is currently unknown. This could be a read error, since a much larger clone is one nucleotide away. No treatment of any kind had been given to any patient before thyroid surgery. This sample was taken from a study of metastatic and nonmetastatic thyroid tumors. Overall study results and limits: It was reportedly found that TCR beta diversity was significantly higher in malignant thyroid tumors than in benign nodules, a difference seen in both blood and tumor samples.

MiXCR reprocessed the PCR reads for TCRdb. There are 7,000 or so clones in the sample; approximately 40% occur only once, and roughly 40% lies in the top ten. This TCR came from a female donor with papillary thyroid cancer or a benign thyroid nodule (not recorded which). Some clones in this sample may be carry-over from other donors' samples. Sequenced input: tumor tissue.

The CDR3 sequence: CSVTPGLAGDTQYF. CDR3 in DNA: TGCAGCGTTACGCCGGGACTAGCCGGCGATACGCAGTATTTT. V and J are TRBV29-1 and TRBJ2-3, with TRBD2 identical over 9 bases. The germline V gene encodes CDR1 SQVTM and CDR2 ANQGSEA. This CDR3 has 14 amino acids. V shed 5 bases and J 6 bases; nucleotides not matched to a gene: 9.